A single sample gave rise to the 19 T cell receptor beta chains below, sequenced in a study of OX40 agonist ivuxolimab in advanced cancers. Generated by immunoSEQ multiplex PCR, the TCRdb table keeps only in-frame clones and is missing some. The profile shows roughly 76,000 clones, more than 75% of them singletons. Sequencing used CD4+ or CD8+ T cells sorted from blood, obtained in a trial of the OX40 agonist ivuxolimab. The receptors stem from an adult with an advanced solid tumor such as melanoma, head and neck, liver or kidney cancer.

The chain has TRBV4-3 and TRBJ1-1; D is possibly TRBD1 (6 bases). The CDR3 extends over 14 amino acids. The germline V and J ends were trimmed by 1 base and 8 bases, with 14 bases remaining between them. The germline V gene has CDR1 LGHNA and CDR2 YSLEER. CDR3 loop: CASSQVRGHSEAFF. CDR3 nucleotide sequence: TGCGCCAGCAGCCAAGTCAGGGGACATTCCGAAGCTTTCTTT.

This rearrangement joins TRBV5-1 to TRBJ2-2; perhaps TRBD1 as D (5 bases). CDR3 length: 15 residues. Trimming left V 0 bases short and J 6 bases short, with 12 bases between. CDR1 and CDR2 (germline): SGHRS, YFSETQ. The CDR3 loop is CASSLAGREAGELFF. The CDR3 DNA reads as TGCGCCAGCAGCTTGGCTGGCAGGGAAGCCGGGGAGCTGTTTTTT.

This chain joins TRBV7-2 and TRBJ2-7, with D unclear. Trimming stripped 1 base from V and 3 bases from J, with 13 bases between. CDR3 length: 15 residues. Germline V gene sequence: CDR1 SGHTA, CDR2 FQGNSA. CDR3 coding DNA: TGTGCCAGCAGCTTAGAGGCAGAAGATCTCTACGAGCAGTACTTC. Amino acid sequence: CASSLEAEDLYEQYF. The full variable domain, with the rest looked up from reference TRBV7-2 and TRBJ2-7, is GAGVSQSPSNKVTEKGKDVELRCDPISGHTALYWYRQSLGQGLEFLIYFQGNSAPDKSGLPSDRFSAERTGGSVSTLTIQRTQQEDSAVYLCASSLEAEDLYEQYFGPGTRLTVT.

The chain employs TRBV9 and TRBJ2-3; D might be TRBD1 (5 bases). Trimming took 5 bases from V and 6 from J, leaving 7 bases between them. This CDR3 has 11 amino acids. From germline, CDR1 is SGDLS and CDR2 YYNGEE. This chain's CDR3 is CASSGADTQYF. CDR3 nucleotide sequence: TGTGCCAGCAGTGGGGCCGATACGCAGTATTTT.

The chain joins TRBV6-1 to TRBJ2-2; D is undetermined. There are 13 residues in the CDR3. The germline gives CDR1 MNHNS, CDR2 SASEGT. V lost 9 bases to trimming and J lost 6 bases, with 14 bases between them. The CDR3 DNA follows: TGTGCCAGTGCACCACCCAGCTCCGGGGAGCTGTTTTTT. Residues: CASAPPSSGELFF.

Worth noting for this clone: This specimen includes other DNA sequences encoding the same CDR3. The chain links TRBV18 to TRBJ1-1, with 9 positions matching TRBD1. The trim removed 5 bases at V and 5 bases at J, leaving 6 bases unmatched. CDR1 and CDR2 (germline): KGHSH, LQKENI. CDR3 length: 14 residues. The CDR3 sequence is CASSSGQGRTEAFF. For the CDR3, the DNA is TGTGCCAGCTCATCAGGACAGGGGAGAACTGAAGCTTTCTTT.

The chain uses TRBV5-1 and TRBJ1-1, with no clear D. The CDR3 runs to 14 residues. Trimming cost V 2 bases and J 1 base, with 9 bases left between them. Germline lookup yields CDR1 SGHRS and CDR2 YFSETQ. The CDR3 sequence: CASSFIRPNTEAFF. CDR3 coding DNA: TGCGCCAGCAGCTTTATCCGGCCGAACACTGAAGCTTTCTTT.

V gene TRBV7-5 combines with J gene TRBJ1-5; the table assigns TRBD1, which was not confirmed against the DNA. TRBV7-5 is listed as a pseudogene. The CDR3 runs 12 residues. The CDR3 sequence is CAGGEGNQPQHF. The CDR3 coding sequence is TGTGCTGGGGGCGAGGGCAATCAGCCCCAGCATTTT.

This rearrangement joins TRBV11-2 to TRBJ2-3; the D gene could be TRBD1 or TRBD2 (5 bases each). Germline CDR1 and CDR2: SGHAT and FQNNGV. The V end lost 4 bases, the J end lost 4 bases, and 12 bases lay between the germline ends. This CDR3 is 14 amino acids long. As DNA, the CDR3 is TGTGCCAGCAGCTCGGAGTGGGGGTCAGATACGCAGTATTTT. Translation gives CASSSEWGSDTQYF.

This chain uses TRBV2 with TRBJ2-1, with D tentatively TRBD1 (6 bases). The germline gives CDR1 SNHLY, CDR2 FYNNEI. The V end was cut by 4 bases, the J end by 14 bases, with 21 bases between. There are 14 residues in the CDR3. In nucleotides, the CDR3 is TGTGCCAGCAGTGCGCGCGCCCCAGGGGCTAGTAAGTTCTTC. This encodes CASSARAPGASKFF.

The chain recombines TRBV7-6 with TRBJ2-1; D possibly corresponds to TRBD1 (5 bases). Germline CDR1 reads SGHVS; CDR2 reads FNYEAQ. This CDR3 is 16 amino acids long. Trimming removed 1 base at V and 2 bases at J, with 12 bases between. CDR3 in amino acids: CASSLGKQGAYNEQFF. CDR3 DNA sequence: TGTGCCAGCAGCTTAGGCAAGCAGGGTGCCTACAATGAGCAGTTCTTC.

The CDR3 spells CASSQVFSSPGNTIYF. CDR3 nucleotide sequence: TGCGCCAGCAGCCAAGTATTCAGTTCACCTGGAAACACCATATATTTT. The chain links TRBV4-1 to TRBJ1-3; D ambiguous. Trimming took off 1 base at V and 2 bases at J, with 12 bases between the two ends. This CDR3 is built from 16 residues. In germline, CDR1 is MGHRA, CDR2 YSYEKL.

CDR3 amino acids: CASSPRDGPYGYTF. The CDR3 coding sequence is TGTGCCAGCAGTCCCAGGGACGGACCCTATGGCTACACCTTC. The chain uses TRBV27 and TRBJ1-2; D is possibly TRBD1 (5 bases). CDR1 and CDR2 (germline): MNHEY, SMNVEV (reference sequence). V lost 5 bases to trimming and J lost 4 bases, with 14 bases between them. This CDR3 comprises 14 residues.

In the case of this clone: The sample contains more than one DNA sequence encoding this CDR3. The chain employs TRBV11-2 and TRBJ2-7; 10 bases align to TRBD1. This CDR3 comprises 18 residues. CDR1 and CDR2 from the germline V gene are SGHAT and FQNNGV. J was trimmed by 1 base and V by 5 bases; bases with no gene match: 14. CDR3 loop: CASSRRQGASWSSYEQYF. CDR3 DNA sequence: TGTGCCAGCAGCCGGAGACAGGGGGCTTCTTGGAGTTCCTACGAGCAGTACTTC.

The CDR3 loop reads CASSSGLAGPRATQYF. CDR3 nucleotide sequence: TGTGCCAGCAGCTCCGGACTAGCGGGCCCCCGCGCTACGCAGTATTTT. The J gene is TRBJ2-3, the V gene TRBV7-2; 11 bases align to TRBD2. V gave up 4 bases and J gave up 8 bases; unmatched junction bases: 11. The CDR3 covers 16 residues. The germline gives CDR1 SGHTA, CDR2 FQGNSA.

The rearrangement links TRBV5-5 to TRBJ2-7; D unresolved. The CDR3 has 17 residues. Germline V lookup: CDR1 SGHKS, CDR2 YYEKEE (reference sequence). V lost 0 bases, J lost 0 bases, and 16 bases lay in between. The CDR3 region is CASSLAADPVGSYEQYF. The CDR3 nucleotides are TGTGCCAGCAGCTTGGCCGCGGACCCTGTGGGCTCCTACGAGCAGTACTTC.

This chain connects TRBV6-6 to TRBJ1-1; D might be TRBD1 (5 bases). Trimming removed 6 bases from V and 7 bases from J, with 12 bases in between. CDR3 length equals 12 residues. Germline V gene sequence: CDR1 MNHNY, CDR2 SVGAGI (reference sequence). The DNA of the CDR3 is TGTGCCAGCAGGAAGGGTGGGGGTGAAGCTTTCTTT. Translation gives CASRKGGGEAFF.

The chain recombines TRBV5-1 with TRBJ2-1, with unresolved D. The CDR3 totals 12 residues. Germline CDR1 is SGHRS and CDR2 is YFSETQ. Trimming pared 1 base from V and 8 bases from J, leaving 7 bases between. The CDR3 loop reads CASSLSEHEQFF. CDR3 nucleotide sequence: TGCGCCAGCAGCTTGTCGGAGCATGAGCAGTTCTTC.

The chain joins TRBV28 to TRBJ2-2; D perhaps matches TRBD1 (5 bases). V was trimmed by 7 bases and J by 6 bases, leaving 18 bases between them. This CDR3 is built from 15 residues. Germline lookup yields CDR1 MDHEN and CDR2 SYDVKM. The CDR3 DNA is TGTGCCAGCACCCCCCCGCGACAGAATTCCGGGGAGCTGTTTTTT. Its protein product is CASTPPRQNSGELFF.